This T cell receptor beta chain was obtained from a study of T cell repertoires in cytomegalovirus infection. Study-level background: CMV infection plus the matching HLA type was flagged by public TCR beta signatures. Study results and caveats: Across the ex vivo response, the dominant clonotypes were HLA-C-restricted CMV-specific TCR beta clonotypes.

In this sample, this clonotype turned up many times. Its target is unknown. There are 17 residues in the CDR3. V trimming: 0 bases; J trimming: 1 base; junction bases outside the gene matches: 7. CDR1 and CDR2 from the germline V gene are SGDLS and YYNGEE. TCRdb reprocessed the reads with MiXCR, giving one entry per CDR3 protein. The table has roughly 320,000 distinct CDR3 sequences, over 7.5% seen once. The source of this sequence is a human donor in good health (CMV status not recorded). Some clones in this sample may be carry-over from other donors' samples. The rearrangement joins TRBV9 to TRBJ1-1; 9 nucleotides line up with TRBD1. The sample was PBMCs. For the CDR3, the DNA is TGTGCCAGCAGCGTAGTAGTATGGACAGGGGAGAACACTGAAGCTTTCTTT. It yields the protein CASSVVVWTGENTEAFF. Supplemented by reference TRBV9 and TRBJ1-1, the full variable domain reads DSGVTQTPKHLITATGQRVTLRCSPRSGDLSVYWYQQSLDQGLQFLIQYYNGEERAKGNILERFSAQQFPDLHSELNLSSLELGDSALYFCASSVVVWTGENTEAFFGQGTRLTVV.